A selection of T cell receptor beta chains follows, all from one sample in a study of cytomegalovirus exposure and HLA in healthy donors. Profiling relied on immunoSEQ multiplex PCR, and the TCRdb table lists in-frame clones only, not all of them. Among approximately 150,000 clones listed, 60% to 80% were seen once. Sample: PBMCs. All receptors come from a male donor in good health and CMV-seronegative. CDR3s include the opening cysteine and the closing phenylalanine or tryptophan. The D gene is left open where the match is weak. Some rows have no size entry. The others give once, few or many, or a class for an expanded clone.

>TRBJ1-5|NA|TRBV27|NA
TGTGCCAGCAGTTACCCGGGTCTCTGCAATCAGCCCCAGCATTTT
CASSYPGLCNQPQHF
>TRBJ2-2|NA|TRBV5-5|NA
TGTGCCAGCAGCTTAGCGAGTAGGGGGGGCACCGGGGAGCTGTTTTTT
CASSLASRGGTGELFF
>TRBJ2-1|NA|TRBV7-3|NA
TGTGCCAGCAGCTTAAGCGGTAATGAGCAGTTCTTC
CASSLSGNEQFF
>TRBJ2-1|TRBD2|TRBV7-9|NA
TGTGCCAGCAGCTTCACTTTAGCGGGAGGCTTCAATGAGCAGTTCTTC
CASSFTLAGGFNEQFF
>TRBJ2-5|NA|TRBV13|few
TGTGCCAGCAGTCCTCAGTCCGAGACCCAGTACTTC
CASSPQSETQYF
>TRBJ1-3|NA|TRBV18|NA
TGTGCCAGCTCACCACTTGACAGCTTCTCTGGAAACACCATATATTTT
CASSPLDSFSGNTIYF
>TRBJ2-3|NA|TRBV9|NA
TGTGCCAGCAGCGACCTGGGAGGGGGAACAGATACGCAGTATTTT
CASSDLGGGTDTQYF
>TRBJ2-3|TRBD2|TRBV6-5|NA
TGTGCCAGCAGTCTCCGACTAGCGTATACAGATACGCAGTATTTT
CASSLRLAYTDTQYF
>TRBJ2-2|TRBD2|TRBV5-1|NA
TGCGCCAGCAGCTTGGGACTAGCTGATACCGGGGAGCTGTTTTTT
CASSLGLADTGELFF
>TRBJ2-6|NA|TRBV4-1|few
TGCGCCAGCAGCCGCTCCAGGGCCCCTGGGGGGGCCAACGTCCTGACTTTC
CASSRSRAPGGANVLTF
>TRBJ2-7|NA|TRBV15|NA
TGTGCCACCAGCAGAGGCGGGGACCTATCCTACGAGCAGTACTTC
CATSRGGDLSYEQYF
>TRBJ2-7|TRBD2|TRBV11-2|NA
TGTGCCAGCAGCTTAGTAGGGATAGCGGGAGGCGAGCAGTACTTC
CASSLVGIAGGEQYF
>TRBJ2-4|TRBD2|TRBV7-8|few
TGTGCCAGCAGCTTAGAGCGGGACAAAAACATTCAGTACTTC
CASSLERDKNIQYF
>TRBJ2-7|NA|TRBV19|NA
TGTGCCAGTAGTCTTTTGGGAGGTCCGGGCGAGCAGTACTTC
CASSLLGGPGEQYF
>TRBJ2-7|NA|TRBV7-9|NA
TGTGCCAGCAGCTCCCGTGAGGTAGCCTACGAGCAGTACTTC
CASSSREVAYEQYF
>TRBJ2-3|TRBD1|TRBV6-1|NA
TGTGCCAGCAGTGGGGGACAGGAAACAGATACGCAGTATTTT
CASSGGQETDTQYF
>TRBJ1-1|TRBD1|TRBV5-1|NA
TGCGCCAGCAGCCCTACAGGGGGCCGCGGCACTGAAGCTTTCTTT
CASSPTGGRGTEAFF
>TRBJ2-3|TRBD2|TRBV5-1|few
TGCGCCAGCAGCCCGGGACTAGCGGGAACATCCACAGATACGCAGTATTTT
CASSPGLAGTSTDTQYF
>TRBJ1-1|NA|TRBV5-1|NA
TGCGCCAGCAGCCCCGGACAGCCGACTGAAGCTTTCTTT
CASSPGQPTEAFF
>TRBJ2-2|TRBD2|TRBV29-1|NA
TGCAGCGTCCGGACTAGCGGGGGACGGGAGCTGTTTTTT
CSVRTSGGRELFF
>TRBJ2-5|NA|TRBV11-3|NA
TGTGCCAGCAGCTTAGGAGGGAGGGAGACCCAGTACTTC
CASSLGGRETQYF
>TRBJ2-3|TRBD2|TRBV4-3|NA
TGCGCCAGCAGCCAAGATTTCGGACTAGTAACAGATACGCAGTATTTT
CASSQDFGLVTDTQYF
>TRBJ2-3|TRBD1|TRBV27|NA
TGTGCCAGCAGGAGGGACAGGGTAGTAGATACGCAGTATTTT
CASRRDRVVDTQYF